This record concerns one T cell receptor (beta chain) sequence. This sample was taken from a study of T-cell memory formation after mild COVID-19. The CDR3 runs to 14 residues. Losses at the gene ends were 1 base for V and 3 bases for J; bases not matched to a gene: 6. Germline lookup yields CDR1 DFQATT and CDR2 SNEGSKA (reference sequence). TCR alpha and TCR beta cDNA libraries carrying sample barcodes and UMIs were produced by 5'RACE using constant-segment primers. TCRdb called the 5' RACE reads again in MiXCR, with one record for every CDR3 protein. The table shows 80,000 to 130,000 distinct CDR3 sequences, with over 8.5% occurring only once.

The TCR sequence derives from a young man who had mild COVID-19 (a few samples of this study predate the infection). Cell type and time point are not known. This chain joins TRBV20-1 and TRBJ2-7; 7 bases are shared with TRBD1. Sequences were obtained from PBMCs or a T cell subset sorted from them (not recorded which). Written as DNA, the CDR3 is TGCAGTGCTAGAGGTGACAGGGTTGGCTACGAGCAGTACGTC. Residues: CSARGDRVGYEQYV.